What follows are 22 T cell receptor beta chains derived from one specimen sequenced in a study of early T cells in non-severe SARS-CoV-2 infection. TCRdb reprocessed the 5' RACE reads via MiXCR and lists one record per CDR3 protein. The sample has 85,000 to 95,000 distinct CDR3 sequences, roughly 14% seen once. The sample taken for sequencing was whole blood. The receptors stem from an adult who was a healthcare worker with PCR-confirmed SARS-CoV-2 infection or an uninfected control (not recorded which).

V usage is TRBV5-1 and J usage is TRBJ1-1; no clear D. The CDR3 is 13 residues long. Looked up from germline, CDR1 is SGHRS and CDR2 is YFSETQ. V gave up 2 bases and J gave up 4 bases, with 9 bases separating them. CDR3 DNA sequence: TGCGCCAGCAGCTTTAAGGGAGGCACTGAAGCTTTCTTT. It yields the protein CASSFKGGTEAFF.

The chain joins TRBV30 to TRBJ2-1; D not certain. The CDR3 spans 13 residues. Germline V CDR1 and CDR2: GTSNPN, SVGIG (reference sequence). Between the trimmed V and J ends, which lost 4 bases and 0 bases, there was a span of 7 bases. In DNA, the CDR3 is TGTGCCTGGATTCGGAGCTCCTACAATGAGCAGTTCTTC. This codes for CAWIRSSYNEQFF.

This clonotype was seen ten or more times. The chain uses TRBV24-1 and TRBJ2-6, with D hard to call. The germline V and J ends were trimmed by 10 bases and 0 bases, with 9 bases remaining between them. Germline CDR1 is KGHDR and CDR2 is SFDVKD. The CDR3 covers 14 residues. This chain's CDR3 is CATEQSSGANVLTF. CDR3 coding DNA: TGTGCCACTGAGCAATCCTCTGGGGCCAACGTCCTGACTTTC.

The rearrangement uses TRBV12-3 or TRBV12-4 and TRBJ1-5, with D possibly being TRBD1 (6 bases). Trimming took 6 bases from V and 3 from J, leaving 9 bases between them. The CDR3 runs to 13 residues. The CDR3 bases are TGTGCCAGCAGCAGGGGATTCAATCAGCCCCAGCATTTT. It yields the protein CASSRGFNQPQHF.

This clonotype was recorded a few times. The V call is TRBV6-2 or TRBV6-3, the J call TRBJ1-2; perhaps TRBD1 as D (6 bases). V was cut by 3 bases and J by 3 bases, with 11 bases left in between. The CDR3 spans 14 residues. Germline lookup yields CDR1 MNHEY and CDR2 SVGEGT. This chain's CDR3 is CASSYMDRHYGYTF. The CDR3 coding sequence is TGTGCCAGCAGTTATATGGACAGACACTATGGCTACACCTTC.

This clonotype was detected a few times. The V and J genes are TRBV10-3 and TRBJ1-1; 11 nucleotides align to TRBD1. The length of the CDR3 is 16 residues. CDR1 is ENHRY, CDR2 SYGVKD, per germline. The V segment lost 6 bases and the J segment 1 base; nucleotides outside the gene matches: 7. CDR3 in DNA: TGTGCCATCAGAATGGGACAGGGGGATACGAACACTGAAGCTTTCTTT. Translating it yields CAIRMGQGDTNTEAFF.

This clonotype came up a few times. The chain employs TRBV12-3 or TRBV12-4 and TRBJ2-3; D unresolved. Trimming took 3 bases from V and 4 from J, leaving 8 bases between them. This CDR3 spans 13 amino acids. The CDR3 spells CASSFTRADTQYF. The DNA for the CDR3 is TGTGCCAGCAGTTTCACAAGGGCAGATACGCAGTATTTT.

In its sample, this clonotype was seen a few times. The CDR3 reads CASSSRLNTEAFF. The CDR3 DNA reads as TGCGCCAGCAGCTCTAGACTTAACACTGAAGCTTTCTTT. V is TRBV5-1 and J is TRBJ1-1; D uncertain. Germline CDR1 and CDR2: SGHRS and YFSETQ. Trimming stripped 3 bases from V and 2 bases from J, with 8 bases between. The CDR3 length is 13 residues.

The chain links TRBV14 to TRBJ2-7, with D possibly called TRBD1 or TRBD2 (5 bases each). Germline V gene lookup returns CDR1 SGHDN and CDR2 FVKESK. The CDR3 is 13 residues long. The V and J ends lost 0 bases and 10 bases respectively, with 13 bases between them. The chain's CDR3 is CASSQDSGTVQYV. The CDR3 DNA follows: TGTGCCAGCAGCCAAGATTCAGGGACCGTACAGTACGTC.

This clonotype was counted only a few times. The chain couples TRBV4-1 to TRBJ1-1; D gene unclear. The CDR3 has 15 amino acids. Trimming took off 0 bases at V and 4 bases at J, with 12 bases between the two ends. The germline CDR1 and CDR2 sequences are MGHRA and YSYEKL. The CDR3 is CASSQDAAWGTEAFF. The CDR3 nucleotides are TGCGCCAGCAGCCAAGATGCGGCTTGGGGCACTGAAGCTTTCTTT.

The chain couples TRBV14 to TRBJ1-2; D is undetermined. Germline V CDR1 and CDR2: SGHDN, FVKESK. The CDR3 covers 14 residues. Trimming took off 0 bases at V and 4 bases at J, with 9 bases between the two ends. This chain's CDR3 is CASSQDLGPYGYTF. The CDR3 bases are TGTGCCAGCAGCCAAGATTTGGGCCCCTATGGCTACACCTTC.

This clonotype has just a few counts. This chain joins TRBV12-3 or TRBV12-4 and TRBJ1-4; D remains unclear. V lost 6 bases, J lost 0 bases, and 14 bases lay in between. This CDR3 is 16 amino acids long. CDR3 amino acids: CASSPARIATNEKLFF. CDR3 in DNA: TGTGCCAGCAGCCCCGCCCGGATTGCAACTAATGAAAAACTGTTTTTT.

This clonotype was observed a few times. The chain uses TRBV7-8 and TRBJ1-4; a possible D gene is TRBD1 (5 bases). CDR3 length: 14 amino acids. V was trimmed by 5 bases and J by 1 base, leaving 8 bases between them. Looked up from germline, CDR1 is SGHVS and CDR2 is FQNEAQ. The CDR3 protein is CASSPTETNEKLFF. CDR3 DNA: TGTGCCAGCAGCCCGACAGAAACTAATGAAAAACTGTTTTTT.

In this sample, this clonotype turned up a few times. The chain recombines TRBV5-8 with TRBJ1-2, with 7 bases aligning to TRBD1. Trimming took 5 bases from V and 3 from J; bases not matched to a gene: 16. Germline lookup yields CDR1 SGHTS and CDR2 YDEGEE. The CDR3 is 17 residues long. The CDR3 coding sequence is TGTGCCAGCAGTCCGGGACAGCTTTTACGAGCCTACTATGGCTACACCTTC. Translated, it gives CASSPGQLLRAYYGYTF. The full variable domain, rest sourced from reference TRBV5-8 and TRBJ1-2, is EAGVTQSPTHLIKTRGQQATLRCSPISGHTSVYWYQQALGLGLQFLLWYDEGEERNRGNFPPRFSGRQFPNYSSELNVNALELEDSALYLCASSPGQLLRAYYGYTFGSGTRLTVV.

The J gene is TRBJ1-1, the V gene TRBV7-2; D unclear. The CDR3 spans 14 residues. V was cut by 5 bases and J by 2 bases, with 12 bases left in between. Germline V gene data show CDR1 as SGHTA and CDR2 as FQGNSA. The CDR3 nucleotides read TGTGCCAGCAGCGCCAATCACGTCAACACTGAAGCTTTCTTT. It yields the protein CASSANHVNTEAFF.

The chain is built from TRBV7-2 and TRBJ2-7; 12 nucleotides line up with TRBD2. The CDR3 runs 15 residues. After removal of 5 bases from V and 3 bases from J, the junction contained 5 bases not matched to a gene. From germline, CDR1 is SGHTA and CDR2 FQGNSA. The CDR3 spells CASSETSGGYYEQYV. The CDR3 region has the DNA TGTGCCAGCAGCGAAACTAGCGGGGGGTACTACGAGCAGTACGTC.

This clonotype has a handful of counts. The rearrangement joins TRBV20-1 to TRBJ2-1; possible D gene TRBD2, 7 bases. Germline assignment: CDR1 DFQATT and CDR2 SNEGSKA (reference sequence). Deletions cut 4 bases from V and 7 bases from J, with 29 bases between. This CDR3 spans 18 amino acids. CDR3 sequence: CSAIDRGSGGPLWNEQFF. For the CDR3, the DNA is TGCAGTGCTATAGATCGAGGATCCGGGGGGCCCCTATGGAATGAGCAGTTCTTC.

The chain joins TRBV7-2 to TRBJ2-2; D gene uncertain. Trimming removed 3 bases at V and 7 bases at J, with 12 bases between. The CDR3 is made up of 14 amino acids. CDR1 SGHTA and CDR2 FQGNSA come from the germline V gene. The CDR3 region is CASSLWLVGGELFF. In DNA form, the CDR3 reads TGTGCCAGCAGCTTGTGGCTAGTGGGCGGGGAGCTGTTTTTT.

The chain combines TRBV9 with TRBJ2-1; D ambiguous. Per the germline V gene, CDR1 is SGDLS and CDR2 is YYNGEE. Deletions cut 0 bases from V and 8 bases from J, with 12 bases between. The CDR3 totals 14 residues. CDR3 amino acids: CASSVAGTGYEQFF. CDR3 sequence (DNA): TGTGCCAGCAGCGTAGCAGGTACGGGCTATGAGCAGTTCTTC.

This clonotype showed up many times. The chain employs TRBV11-2 and TRBJ2-3, with 11 bases fitting TRBD2. The junction had 3 bases not matched to a gene; V was cut back by 4 bases and J by 0 bases. The CDR3 has 16 amino acids. Germline V gene sequence: CDR1 SGHAT, CDR2 FQNNGV. DNA for the CDR3: TGTGCCAGCAGCTCAACTAGCGGGGGAAGCACAGATACGCAGTATTTT. The encoded protein is CASSSTSGGSTDTQYF.

This clonotype was seen only a few times. The chain recombines TRBV6-5 with TRBJ2-3, with D maybe TRBD2 (5 bases). Germline V gene sequence: CDR1 MNHEY, CDR2 SVGAGI. Trimming took 10 bases from V and 2 from J, leaving 10 bases between them. This CDR3 has 12 residues. The CDR3 loop reads CATSGYTDTQYF. The CDR3 DNA sequence: TGTGCCACCTCGGGGTACACAGATACGCAGTATTTT.

The chain uses TRBV10-1 and TRBJ1-3, with a possible D match to TRBD1 (5 bases). This CDR3 has 13 residues. Per the germline V gene, CDR1 is WNHNN and CDR2 is SYGVQD (reference sequence). Trimming left V 4 bases short and J 1 base short, with 5 bases between. CDR3 protein: CASSGQSGNTIYF. CDR3 nucleotides: TGCGCCAGCAGTGGACAGTCTGGAAACACCATATATTTT.